The clone carrying this T cell receptor beta chain has more than one count but fewer than ten. With a J-beta primer mix and a sample-barcoded 5' primer, a second PCR ran about 7 to 11 cycles. TCRdb passed the 5' RACE reads through MiXCR, listing each CDR3 protein once. The sample holds approximately 1,700,000 distinct CDR3 sequences, approximately 40% seen once. The data derive from a study of blood T cells in healthy people across ages. The CDR3 consists of 14 residues. Germline CDR1 and CDR2: SEHNR and FQNEAQ (reference sequence). V was clipped by 0 bases and J by 6 bases, with 11 bases between them.

The clonotype originates from a human donor in good health. The chain joins TRBV7-9 to TRBJ1-2, with D maybe TRBD1 (5 bases). The material sequenced was blood. CDR3 amino acids: CASSLAQGTNGYTF. CDR3 coding DNA: TGTGCCAGCAGCTTAGCGCAAGGGACGAATGGCTACACCTTC.